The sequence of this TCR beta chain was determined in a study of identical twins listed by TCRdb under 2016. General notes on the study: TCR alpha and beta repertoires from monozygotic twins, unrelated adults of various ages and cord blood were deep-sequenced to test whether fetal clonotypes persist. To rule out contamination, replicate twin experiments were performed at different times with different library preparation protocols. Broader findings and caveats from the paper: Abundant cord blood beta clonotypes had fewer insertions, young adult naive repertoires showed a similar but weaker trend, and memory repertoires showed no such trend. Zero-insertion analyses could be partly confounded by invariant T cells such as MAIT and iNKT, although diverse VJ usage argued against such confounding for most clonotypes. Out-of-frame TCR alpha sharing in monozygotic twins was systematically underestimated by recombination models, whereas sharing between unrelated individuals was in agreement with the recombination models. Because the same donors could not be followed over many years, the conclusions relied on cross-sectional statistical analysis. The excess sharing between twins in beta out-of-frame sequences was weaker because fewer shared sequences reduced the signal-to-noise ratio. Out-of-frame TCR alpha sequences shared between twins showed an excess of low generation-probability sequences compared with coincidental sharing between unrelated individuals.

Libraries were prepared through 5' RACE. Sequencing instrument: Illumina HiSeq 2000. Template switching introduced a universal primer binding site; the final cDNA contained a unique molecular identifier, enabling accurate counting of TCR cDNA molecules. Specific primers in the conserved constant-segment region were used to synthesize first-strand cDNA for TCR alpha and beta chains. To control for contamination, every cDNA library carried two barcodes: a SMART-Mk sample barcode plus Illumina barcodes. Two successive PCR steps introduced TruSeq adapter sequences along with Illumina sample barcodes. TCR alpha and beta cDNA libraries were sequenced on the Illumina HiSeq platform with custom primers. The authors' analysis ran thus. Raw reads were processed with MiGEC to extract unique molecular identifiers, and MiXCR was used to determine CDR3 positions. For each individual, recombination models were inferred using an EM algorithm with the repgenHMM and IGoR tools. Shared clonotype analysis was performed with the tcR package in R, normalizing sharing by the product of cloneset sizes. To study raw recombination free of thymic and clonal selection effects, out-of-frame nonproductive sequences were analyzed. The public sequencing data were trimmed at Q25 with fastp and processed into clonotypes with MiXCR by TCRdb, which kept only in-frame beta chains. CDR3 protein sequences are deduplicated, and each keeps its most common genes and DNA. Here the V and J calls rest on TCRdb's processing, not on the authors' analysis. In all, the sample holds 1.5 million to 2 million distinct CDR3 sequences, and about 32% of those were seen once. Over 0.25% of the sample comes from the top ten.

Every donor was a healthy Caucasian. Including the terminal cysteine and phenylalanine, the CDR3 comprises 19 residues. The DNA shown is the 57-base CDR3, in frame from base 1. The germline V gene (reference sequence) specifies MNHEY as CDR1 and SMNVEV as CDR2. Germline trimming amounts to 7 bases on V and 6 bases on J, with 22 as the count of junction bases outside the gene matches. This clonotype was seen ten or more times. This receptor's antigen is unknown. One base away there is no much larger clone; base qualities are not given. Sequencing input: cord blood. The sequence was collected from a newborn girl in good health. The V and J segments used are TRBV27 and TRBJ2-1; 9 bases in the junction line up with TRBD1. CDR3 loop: CASTTDRGNLAPTLNEQFF. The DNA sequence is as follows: TGTGCCAGCACCACGGACAGGGGCAACTTGGCCCCCACCCTCAATGAGCAGTTCTTC.